The sample holds many counts of the clone carrying this T cell receptor beta chain. Germline assignment: CDR1 MNHEY and CDR2 SMNVEV (reference sequence). V trimming: 8 bases; J trimming: 1 base; junction bases outside the gene matches: 17. The CDR3 has 18 amino acids. Patients with ophthalmopathy all had a Clinical Activity Score of at least 3, a NOSPECS grade of at least 4 and duration under 3 months. TCR beta CDR3 regions were amplified from RNA. The HTBI primer set drove a first-round RT-PCR of the TCR CDR3. TCRdb analysed the multiplex PCR reads with MiXCR anew, one entry per CDR3 protein. The table has 490,000 or so distinct CDR3 sequences, under 25% seen once. This sample was included in a study of T cells in Graves' hyperthyroidism and ophthalmopathy.

The TCR was taken from a woman aged 70-85 years with Graves' ophthalmopathy. The sequencing input was blood. The chain recombines TRBV27 with TRBJ2-5, with 9 nucleotides matching TRBD1. CDR3 loop: CASSSNAGQGLIQETQYF. The CDR3 DNA sequence: TGTGCCAGCTCGTCGAACGCGGGACAGGGCCTAATCCAAGAGACCCAGTACTTC.